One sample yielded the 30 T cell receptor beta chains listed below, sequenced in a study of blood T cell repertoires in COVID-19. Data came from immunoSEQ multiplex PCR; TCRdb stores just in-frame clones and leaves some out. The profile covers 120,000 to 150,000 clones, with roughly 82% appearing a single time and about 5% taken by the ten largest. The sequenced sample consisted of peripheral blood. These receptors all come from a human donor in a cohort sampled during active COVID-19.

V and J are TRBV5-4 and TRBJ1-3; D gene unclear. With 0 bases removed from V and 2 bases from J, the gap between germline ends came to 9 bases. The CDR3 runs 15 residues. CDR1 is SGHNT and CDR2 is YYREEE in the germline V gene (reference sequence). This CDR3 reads CASSLGQSAGNTIYF. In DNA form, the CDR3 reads TGTGCCAGCAGCTTGGGACAATCGGCTGGAAACACCATATATTTT.

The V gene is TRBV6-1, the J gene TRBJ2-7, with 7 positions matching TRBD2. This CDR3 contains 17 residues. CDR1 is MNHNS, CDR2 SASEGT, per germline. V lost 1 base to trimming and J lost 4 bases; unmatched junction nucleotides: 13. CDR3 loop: CASSEEIGGTKRYEQYV. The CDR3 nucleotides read TGTGCCAGCAGTGAAGAAATCGGGGGGACTAAAAGGTACGAGCAGTACGTC.

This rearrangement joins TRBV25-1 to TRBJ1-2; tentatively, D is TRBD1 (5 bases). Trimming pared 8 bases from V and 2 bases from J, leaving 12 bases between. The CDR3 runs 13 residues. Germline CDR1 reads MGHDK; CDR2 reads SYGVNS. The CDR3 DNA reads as TGTGCCAGCCGGGGGGACGGCAACTATGGCTACACCTTC. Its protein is CASRGDGNYGYTF.

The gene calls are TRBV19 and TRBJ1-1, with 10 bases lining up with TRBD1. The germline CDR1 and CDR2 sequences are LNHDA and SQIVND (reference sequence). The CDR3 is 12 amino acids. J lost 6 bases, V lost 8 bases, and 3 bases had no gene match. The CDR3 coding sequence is TGTGCCAGTCGACAGGGGGCGGCTGAAGCTTTCTTT. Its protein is CASRQGAAEAFF.

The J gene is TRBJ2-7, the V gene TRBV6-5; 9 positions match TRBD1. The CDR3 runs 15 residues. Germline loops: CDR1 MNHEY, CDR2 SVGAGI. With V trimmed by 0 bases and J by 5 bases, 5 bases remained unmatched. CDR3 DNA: TGTGCCAGCAGTTACTCGGGACAGGGTTATGACGAGCAGTACTTC. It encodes CASSYSGQGYDEQYF.

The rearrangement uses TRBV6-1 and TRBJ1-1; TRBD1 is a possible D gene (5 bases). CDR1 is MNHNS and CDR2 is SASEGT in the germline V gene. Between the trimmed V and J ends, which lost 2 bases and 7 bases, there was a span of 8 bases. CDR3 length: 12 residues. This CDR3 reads CASSERTLEAFF. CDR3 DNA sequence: TGTGCCAGCAGTGAAAGGACACTTGAAGCTTTCTTT.

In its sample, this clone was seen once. This CDR3 is CASSLRGRGYYGYTF. As DNA, the CDR3 is TGCGCCAGCAGCCTCCGGGGCAGGGGGTACTATGGCTACACCTTC. V gene TRBV5-1 combines with J gene TRBJ1-2; TRBD1 matches at 7 bases. With V trimmed by 4 bases and J by 3 bases, 9 bases remained unmatched. CDR3 size: 15 residues. Germline V gene lookup returns CDR1 SGHRS and CDR2 YFSETQ.

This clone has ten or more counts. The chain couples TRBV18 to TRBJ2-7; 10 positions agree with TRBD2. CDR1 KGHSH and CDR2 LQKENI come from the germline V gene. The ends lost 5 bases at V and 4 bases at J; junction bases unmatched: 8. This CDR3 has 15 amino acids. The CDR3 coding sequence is TGTGCCAGCTCAACTGCAAGCGGGGGGGAGTACGAGCAGTACTTC. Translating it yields CASSTASGGEYEQYF.

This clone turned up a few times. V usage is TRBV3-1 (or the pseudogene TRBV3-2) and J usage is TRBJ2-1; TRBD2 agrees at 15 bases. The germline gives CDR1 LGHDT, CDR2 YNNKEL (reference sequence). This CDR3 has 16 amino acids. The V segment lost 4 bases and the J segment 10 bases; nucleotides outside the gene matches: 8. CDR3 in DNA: TGTGCCAGCAGCCCCCCTGGACTAGCGGGAGGGGGGGAGCAGTTCTTC. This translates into CASSPPGLAGGGEQFF.

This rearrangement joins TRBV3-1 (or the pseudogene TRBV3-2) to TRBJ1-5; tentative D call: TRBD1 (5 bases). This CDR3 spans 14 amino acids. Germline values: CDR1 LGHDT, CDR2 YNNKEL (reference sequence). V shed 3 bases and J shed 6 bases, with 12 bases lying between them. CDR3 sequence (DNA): TGTGCCAGCAGCCACGGCAGGGCTACTCAGCCCCAGCATTTT. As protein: CASSHGRATQPQHF.

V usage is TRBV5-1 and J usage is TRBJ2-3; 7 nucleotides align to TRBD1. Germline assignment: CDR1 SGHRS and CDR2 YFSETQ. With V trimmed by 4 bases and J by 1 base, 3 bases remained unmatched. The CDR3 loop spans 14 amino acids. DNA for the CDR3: TGCGCCAGCAGCGTCGGACAGGGCACAGATACGCAGTATTTT. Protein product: CASSVGQGTDTQYF. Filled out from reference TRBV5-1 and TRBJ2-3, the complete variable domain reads KAGVTQTPRYLIKTRGQQVTLSCSPISGHRSVSWYQQTPGQGLQFLFEYFSETQRNKGNFPGRFSGRQFSNSRSEMNVSTLELGDSALYLCASSVGQGTDTQYFGPGTRLTVL.

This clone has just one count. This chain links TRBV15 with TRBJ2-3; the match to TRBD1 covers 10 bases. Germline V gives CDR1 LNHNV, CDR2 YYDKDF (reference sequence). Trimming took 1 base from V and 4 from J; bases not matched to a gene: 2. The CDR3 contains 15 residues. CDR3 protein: CATSRGDRGSDTQYF. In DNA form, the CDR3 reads TGTGCCACCAGCAGAGGGGACAGGGGATCAGATACGCAGTATTTT.

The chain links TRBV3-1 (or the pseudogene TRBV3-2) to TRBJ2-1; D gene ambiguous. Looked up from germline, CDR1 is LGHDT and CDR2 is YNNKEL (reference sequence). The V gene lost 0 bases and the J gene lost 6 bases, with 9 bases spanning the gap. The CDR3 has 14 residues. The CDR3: CASSQDSIANEQFF. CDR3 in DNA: TGTGCCAGCAGCCAAGATAGCATAGCCAATGAGCAGTTCTTC.

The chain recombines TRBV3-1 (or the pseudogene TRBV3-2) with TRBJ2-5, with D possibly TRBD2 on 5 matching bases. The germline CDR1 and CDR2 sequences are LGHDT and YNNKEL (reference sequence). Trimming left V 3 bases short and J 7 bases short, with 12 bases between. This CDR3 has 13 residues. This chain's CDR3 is CASSHGLAGTQYF. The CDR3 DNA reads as TGTGCCAGCAGCCATGGGCTGGCGGGGACCCAGTACTTC.

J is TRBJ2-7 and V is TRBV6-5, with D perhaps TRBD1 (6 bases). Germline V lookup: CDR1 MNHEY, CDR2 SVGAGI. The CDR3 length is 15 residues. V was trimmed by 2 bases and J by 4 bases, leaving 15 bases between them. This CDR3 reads CASSYAQTGTYEQYF. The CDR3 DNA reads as TGTGCCAGCAGTTACGCCCAGACCGGGACATACGAGCAGTACTTC.

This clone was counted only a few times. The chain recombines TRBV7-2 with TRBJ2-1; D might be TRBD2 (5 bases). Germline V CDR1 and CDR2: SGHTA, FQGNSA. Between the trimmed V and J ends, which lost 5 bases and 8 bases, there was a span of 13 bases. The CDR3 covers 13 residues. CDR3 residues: CASSGSGKDEQFF. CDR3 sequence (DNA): TGTGCCAGCAGCGGTTCCGGGAAGGATGAGCAGTTCTTC. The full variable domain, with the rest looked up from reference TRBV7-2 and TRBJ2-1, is GAGVSQSPSNKVTEKGKDVELRCDPISGHTALYWYRQSLGQGLEFLIYFQGNSAPDKSGLPSDRFSAERTGGSVSTLTIQRTQQEDSAVYLCASSGSGKDEQFFGPGTRLTVL.

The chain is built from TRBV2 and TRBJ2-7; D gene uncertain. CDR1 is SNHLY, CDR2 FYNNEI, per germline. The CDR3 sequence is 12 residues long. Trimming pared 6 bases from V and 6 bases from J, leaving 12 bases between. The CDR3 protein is CASRPALGEQYV. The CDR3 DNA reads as TGTGCCAGCAGACCCGCGCTCGGCGAGCAGTACGTC.

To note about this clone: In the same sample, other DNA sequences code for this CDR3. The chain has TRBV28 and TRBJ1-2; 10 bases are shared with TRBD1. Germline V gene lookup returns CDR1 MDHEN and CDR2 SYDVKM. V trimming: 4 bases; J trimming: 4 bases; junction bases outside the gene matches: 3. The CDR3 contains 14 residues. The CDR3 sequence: CASSSGTGVYGYTF. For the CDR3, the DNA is TGTGCCAGCAGTTCCGGGACAGGGGTCTATGGCTACACCTTC.

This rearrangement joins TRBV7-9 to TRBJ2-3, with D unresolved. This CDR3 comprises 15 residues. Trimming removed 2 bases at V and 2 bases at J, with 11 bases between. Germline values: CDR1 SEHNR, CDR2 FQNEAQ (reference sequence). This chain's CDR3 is CASSLSSRFTDTQYF. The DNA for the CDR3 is TGTGCCAGCAGCTTATCGTCTAGGTTCACAGATACGCAGTATTTT.

CDR3 loop: CASSSYSGTGGRETQYF. DNA of the CDR3: TGTGCCAGCAGCTCCTACTCCGGGACAGGGGGCAGGGAGACCCAGTACTTC. V gene TRBV5-5 combines with J gene TRBJ2-5; 12 bases map to TRBD1. V was pared by 3 bases and J by 5 bases, with 11 bases of the junction left unmatched. The CDR3 consists of 17 residues. Germline assignment: CDR1 SGHKS and CDR2 YYEKEE (reference sequence).

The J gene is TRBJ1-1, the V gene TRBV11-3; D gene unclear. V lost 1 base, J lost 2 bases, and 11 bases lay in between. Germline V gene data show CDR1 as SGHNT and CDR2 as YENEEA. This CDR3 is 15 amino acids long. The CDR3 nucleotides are TGTGCCAGCAGCTTAGGAGGACGGGGAAACACTGAAGCTTTCTTT. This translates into CASSLGGRGNTEAFF.

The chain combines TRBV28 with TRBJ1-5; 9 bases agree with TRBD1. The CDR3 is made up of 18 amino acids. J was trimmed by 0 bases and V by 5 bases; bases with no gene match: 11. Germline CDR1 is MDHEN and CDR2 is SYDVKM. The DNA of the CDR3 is TGTGCCAGCAGTATCTTACAGGGGGCCGGGGATAGCAATCAGCCCCAGCATTTT. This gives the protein CASSILQGAGDSNQPQHF. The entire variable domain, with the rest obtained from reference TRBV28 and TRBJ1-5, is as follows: DVKVTQSSRYLVKRTGEKVFLECVQDMDHENMFWYRQDPGLGLRLIYFSYDVKMKEKGDIPEGYSVSREKKERFSLILESASTNQTSMYLCASSILQGAGDSNQPQHFGDGTRLSIL.

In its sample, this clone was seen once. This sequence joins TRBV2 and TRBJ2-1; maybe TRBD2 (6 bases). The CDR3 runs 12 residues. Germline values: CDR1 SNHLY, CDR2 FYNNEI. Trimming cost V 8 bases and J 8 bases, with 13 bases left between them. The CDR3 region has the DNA TGTGCCAGCGCTGGAGGGCGGGATGAGCAGTTCTTC. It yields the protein CASAGGRDEQFF.

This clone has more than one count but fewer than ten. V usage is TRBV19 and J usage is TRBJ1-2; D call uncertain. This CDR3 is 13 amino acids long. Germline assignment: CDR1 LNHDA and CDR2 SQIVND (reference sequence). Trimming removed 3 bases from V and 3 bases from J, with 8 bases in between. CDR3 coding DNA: TGTGCCAGTAGTATTGGCTTGGACTATGGCTACACCTTC. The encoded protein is CASSIGLDYGYTF.

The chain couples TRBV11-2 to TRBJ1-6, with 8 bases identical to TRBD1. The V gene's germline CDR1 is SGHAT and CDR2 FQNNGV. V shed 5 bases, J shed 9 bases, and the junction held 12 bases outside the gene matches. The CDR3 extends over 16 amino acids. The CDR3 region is CASSHNGPRGRSPLHF. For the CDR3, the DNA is TGTGCCAGCAGCCATAACGGCCCCAGGGGGCGTTCACCCCTCCACTTT.

For the CDR3, the DNA is TGTGCCAGCATTTCGGGTAATGACTATGGCTACACCTTC. This codes for CASISGNDYGYTF. The gene calls are TRBV2 and TRBJ1-2; D remains unclear. Trimming shortened V by 7 bases and J by 3 bases, and 12 bases separated the two germline ends. The length of the CDR3 is 13 residues. In germline, CDR1 is SNHLY, CDR2 FYNNEI.

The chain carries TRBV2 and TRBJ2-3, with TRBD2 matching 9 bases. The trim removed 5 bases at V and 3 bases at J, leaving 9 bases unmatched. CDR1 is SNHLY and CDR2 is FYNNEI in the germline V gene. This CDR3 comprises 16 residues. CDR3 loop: CASSRAGGGTTDTQYF. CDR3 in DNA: TGTGCCAGCAGTCGGGCGGGGGGGGGCACGACAGATACGCAGTATTTT.

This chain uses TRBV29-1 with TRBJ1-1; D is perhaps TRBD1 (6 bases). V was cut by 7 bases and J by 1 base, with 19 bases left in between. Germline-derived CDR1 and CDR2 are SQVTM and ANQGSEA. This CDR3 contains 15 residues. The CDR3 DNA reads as TGCAGCGCCAGAGACCAGGGGAGAGGGAACACTGAAGCTTTCTTT. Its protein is CSARDQGRGNTEAFF. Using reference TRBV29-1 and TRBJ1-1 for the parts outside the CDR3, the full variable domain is SAVISQKPSRDICQRGTSLTIQCQVDSQVTMMFWYRQQPGQSLTLIATANQGSEATYESGFVIDKFPISRPNLTFSTLTVSNMSPEDSSIYLCSARDQGRGNTEAFFGQGTRLTVV.

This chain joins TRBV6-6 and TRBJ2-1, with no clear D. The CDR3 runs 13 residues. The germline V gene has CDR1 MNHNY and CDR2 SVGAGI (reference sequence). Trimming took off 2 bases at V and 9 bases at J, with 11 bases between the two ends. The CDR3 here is CASSYGGAAEQFF. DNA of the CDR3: TGTGCCAGCAGTTACGGCGGTGCGGCTGAGCAGTTCTTC.

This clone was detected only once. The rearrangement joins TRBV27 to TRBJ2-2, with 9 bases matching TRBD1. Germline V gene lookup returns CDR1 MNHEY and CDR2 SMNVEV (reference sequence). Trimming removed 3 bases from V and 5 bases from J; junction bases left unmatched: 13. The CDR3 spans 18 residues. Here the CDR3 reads CASSLSTRGTGWTGELFF. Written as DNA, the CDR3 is TGTGCCAGCAGTTTGTCGACGCGCGGGACAGGGTGGACCGGGGAGCTGTTTTTT.